This entry features one T cell receptor beta chain sequence. These data are taken from a study of blood T cell repertoires in COVID-19. TCRdb's table, derived via immunoSEQ multiplex PCR, lists solely in-frame clones and lacks some. The table records 250,000 to 400,000 clones, approximately 88% of them present only once. Germline CDR1 reads SEHNR; CDR2 reads FQNEAQ (reference sequence). The CDR3 has 12 residues. The V and J ends lost 5 bases and 6 bases respectively, with 10 bases between them. The rearrangement uses TRBV7-9 and TRBJ1-2; no clear D gene. This receptor was identified in a woman in her 30s with COVID-19, enrolled during active disease. Material: peripheral blood. CDR3 DNA: TGTGCCAGCAGCGCTGGGAGGAATGGCTACACCTTC. Amino acids: CASSAGRNGYTF.